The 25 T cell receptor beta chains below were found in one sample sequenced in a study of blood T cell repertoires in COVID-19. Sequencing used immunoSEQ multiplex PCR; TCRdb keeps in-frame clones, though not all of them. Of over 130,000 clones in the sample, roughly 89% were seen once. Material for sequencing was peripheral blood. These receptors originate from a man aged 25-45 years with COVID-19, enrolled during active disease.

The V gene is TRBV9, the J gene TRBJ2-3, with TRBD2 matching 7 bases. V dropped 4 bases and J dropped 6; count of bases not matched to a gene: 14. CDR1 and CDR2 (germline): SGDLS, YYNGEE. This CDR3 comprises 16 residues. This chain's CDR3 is CASSNRPTGGADTQYF. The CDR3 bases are TGTGCCAGCAGCAACCGTCCCACGGGAGGCGCCGATACGCAGTATTTT.

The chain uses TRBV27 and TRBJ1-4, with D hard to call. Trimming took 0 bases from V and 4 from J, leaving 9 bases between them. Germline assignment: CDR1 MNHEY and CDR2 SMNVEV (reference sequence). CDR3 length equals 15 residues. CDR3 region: CASSLSGSFNEKLFF. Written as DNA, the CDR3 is TGTGCCAGCAGTTTATCGGGGAGCTTTAATGAAAAACTGTTTTTT.

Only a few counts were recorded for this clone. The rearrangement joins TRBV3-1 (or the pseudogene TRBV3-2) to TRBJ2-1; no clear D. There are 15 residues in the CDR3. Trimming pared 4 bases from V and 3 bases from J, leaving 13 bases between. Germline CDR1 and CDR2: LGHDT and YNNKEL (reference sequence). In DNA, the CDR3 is TGTGCCAGCAGCCCCTCGCGAGGCTTCTACAATGAGCAGTTCTTC. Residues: CASSPSRGFYNEQFF.

CDR3 amino acids: CASSKAPGVRNQPQHF. The CDR3 coding sequence is TGTGCCAGCAGCAAAGCCCCCGGGGTTCGCAATCAGCCCCAGCATTTT. The gene calls are TRBV21-1 and TRBJ1-5. TRBV21-1 is assigned pseudogene status. The CDR3 runs 16 residues.

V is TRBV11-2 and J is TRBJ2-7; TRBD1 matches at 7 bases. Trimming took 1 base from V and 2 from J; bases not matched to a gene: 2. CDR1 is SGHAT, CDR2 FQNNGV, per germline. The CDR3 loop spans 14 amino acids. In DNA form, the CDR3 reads TGTGCCAGCAGCTTAGGACAGGGTGCCTACGAGCAGTACTTC. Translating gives CASSLGQGAYEQYF.

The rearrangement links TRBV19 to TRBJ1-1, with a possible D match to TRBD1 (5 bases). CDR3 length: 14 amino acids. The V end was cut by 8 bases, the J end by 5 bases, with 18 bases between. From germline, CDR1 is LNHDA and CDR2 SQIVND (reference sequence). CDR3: CASQTGVEWTEAFF. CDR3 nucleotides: TGTGCCAGTCAAACGGGGGTCGAATGGACTGAAGCTTTCTTT.

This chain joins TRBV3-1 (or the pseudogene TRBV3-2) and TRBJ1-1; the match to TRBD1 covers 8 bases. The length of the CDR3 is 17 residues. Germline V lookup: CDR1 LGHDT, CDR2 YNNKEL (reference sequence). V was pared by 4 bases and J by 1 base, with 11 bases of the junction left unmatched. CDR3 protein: CASSPMTGAIRNTEAFF. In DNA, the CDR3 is TGTGCCAGCAGCCCTATGACAGGGGCTATTCGGAACACTGAAGCTTTCTTT.

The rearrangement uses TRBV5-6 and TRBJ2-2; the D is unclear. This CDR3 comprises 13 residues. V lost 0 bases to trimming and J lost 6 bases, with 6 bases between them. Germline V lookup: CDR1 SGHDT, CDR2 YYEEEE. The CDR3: CASSLAGPGELFF. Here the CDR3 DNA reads TGTGCCAGCAGCTTGGCTGGCCCCGGGGAGCTGTTTTTT.

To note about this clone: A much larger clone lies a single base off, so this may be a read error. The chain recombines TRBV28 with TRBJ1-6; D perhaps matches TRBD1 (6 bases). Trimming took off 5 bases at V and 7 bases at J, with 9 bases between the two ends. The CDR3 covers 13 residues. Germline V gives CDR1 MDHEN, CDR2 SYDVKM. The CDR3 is CASSVTGNSPLHF. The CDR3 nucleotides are TGTGCCAGCAGTGTCACAGGGAATTCACCCCTCCACTTT.

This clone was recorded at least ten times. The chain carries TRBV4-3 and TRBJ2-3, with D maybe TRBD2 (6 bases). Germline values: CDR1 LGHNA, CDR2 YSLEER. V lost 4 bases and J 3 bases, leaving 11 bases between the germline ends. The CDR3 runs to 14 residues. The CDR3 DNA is TGCGCCAGCAGCCTTAGCGGAGGGACAGATACGCAGTATTTT. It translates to CASSLSGGTDTQYF.

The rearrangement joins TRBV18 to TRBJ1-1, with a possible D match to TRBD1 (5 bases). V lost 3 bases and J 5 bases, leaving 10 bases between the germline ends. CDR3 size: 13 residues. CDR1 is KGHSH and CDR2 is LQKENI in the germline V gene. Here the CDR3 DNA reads TGTGCCAGCTCACCGACAGCCGGGACTGAAGCTTTCTTT. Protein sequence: CASSPTAGTEAFF.

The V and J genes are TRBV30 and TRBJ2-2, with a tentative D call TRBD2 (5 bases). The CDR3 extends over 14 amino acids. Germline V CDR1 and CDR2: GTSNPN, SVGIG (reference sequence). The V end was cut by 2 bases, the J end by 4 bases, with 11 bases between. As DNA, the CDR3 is TGTGCCTGGAGTCGGGGTATGAGCACCGGGGAGCTGTTTTTT. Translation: CAWSRGMSTGELFF.

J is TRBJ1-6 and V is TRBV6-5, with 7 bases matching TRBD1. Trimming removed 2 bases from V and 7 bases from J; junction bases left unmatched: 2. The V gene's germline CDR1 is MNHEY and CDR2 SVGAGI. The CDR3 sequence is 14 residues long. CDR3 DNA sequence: TGTGCCAGCAGTTACGGGACAGAGAATTCACCCCTCCACTTT. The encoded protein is CASSYGTENSPLHF.

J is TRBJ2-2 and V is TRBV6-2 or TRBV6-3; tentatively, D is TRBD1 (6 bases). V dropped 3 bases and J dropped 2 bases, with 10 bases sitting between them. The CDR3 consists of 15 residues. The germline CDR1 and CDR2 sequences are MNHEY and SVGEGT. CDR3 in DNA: TGTGCCAGCAGTTATAACAGGGCAAACACCGGGGAGCTGTTTTTT. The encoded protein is CASSYNRANTGELFF.

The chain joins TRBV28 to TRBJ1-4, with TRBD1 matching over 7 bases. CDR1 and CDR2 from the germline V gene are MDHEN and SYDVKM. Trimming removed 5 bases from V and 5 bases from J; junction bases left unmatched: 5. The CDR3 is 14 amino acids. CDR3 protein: CASSEPGQNEKLFF. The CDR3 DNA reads TGTGCCAGCAGTGAACCGGGACAGAATGAAAAACTGTTTTTT.

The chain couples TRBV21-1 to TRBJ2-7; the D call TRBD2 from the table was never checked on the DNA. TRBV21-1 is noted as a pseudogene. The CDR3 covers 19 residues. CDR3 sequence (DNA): TGTGCCAGCAGCAATTTTGGTGGCCGCTTGCGGGGGGTCTCCTACGAGCAGTACTTC. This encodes CASSNFGGRLRGVSYEQYF.

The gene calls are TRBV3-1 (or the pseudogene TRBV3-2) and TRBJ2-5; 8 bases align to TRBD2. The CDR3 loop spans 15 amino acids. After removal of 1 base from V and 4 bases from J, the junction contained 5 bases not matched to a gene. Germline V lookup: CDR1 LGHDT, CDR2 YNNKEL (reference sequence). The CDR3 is CASSQGLREGETQYF. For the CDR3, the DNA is TGTGCCAGCAGCCAAGGGTTACGGGAGGGAGAGACCCAGTACTTC.

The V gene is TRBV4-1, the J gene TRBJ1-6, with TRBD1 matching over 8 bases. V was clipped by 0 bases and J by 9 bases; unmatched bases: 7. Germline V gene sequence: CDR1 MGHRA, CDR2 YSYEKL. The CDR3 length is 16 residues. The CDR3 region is CASSQDSAQGGSPLHF. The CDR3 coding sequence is TGCGCCAGCAGCCAAGATTCAGCACAGGGGGGTTCACCCCTCCACTTT.

CDR3 loop: CASSFSSGGGYTF. The CDR3 coding sequence is TGTGCCAGCAGTTTTTCTTCGGGTGGAGGCTACACCTTC. V usage is TRBV28 and J usage is TRBJ1-2; D remains unclear. Looked up from germline, CDR1 is MDHEN and CDR2 is SYDVKM. The CDR3 sequence is 13 residues long. V was trimmed by 3 bases and J by 8 bases, leaving 13 bases between them.

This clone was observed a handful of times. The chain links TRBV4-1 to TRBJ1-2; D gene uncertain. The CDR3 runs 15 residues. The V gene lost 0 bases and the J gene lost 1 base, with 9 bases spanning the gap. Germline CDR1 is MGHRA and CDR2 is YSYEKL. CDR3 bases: TGCGCCAGCAGCCAAGAACAGACCGGTAACTATGGCTACACCTTC. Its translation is CASSQEQTGNYGYTF.

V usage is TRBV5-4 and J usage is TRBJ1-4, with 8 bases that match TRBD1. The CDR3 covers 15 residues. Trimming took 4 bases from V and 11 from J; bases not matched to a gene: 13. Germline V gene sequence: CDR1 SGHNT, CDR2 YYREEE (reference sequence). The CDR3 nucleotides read TGTGCCAGCAGCAGACTAGACAGGGGAGAGGAGAAACTGTTTTTT. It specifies CASSRLDRGEEKLFF.

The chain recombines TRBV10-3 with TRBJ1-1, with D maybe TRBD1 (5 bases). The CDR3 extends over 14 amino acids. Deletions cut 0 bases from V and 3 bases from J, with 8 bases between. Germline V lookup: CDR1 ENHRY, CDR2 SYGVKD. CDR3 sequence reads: CAISESTRDTEAFF. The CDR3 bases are TGTGCCATCAGTGAGTCGACCAGGGACACTGAAGCTTTCTTT.

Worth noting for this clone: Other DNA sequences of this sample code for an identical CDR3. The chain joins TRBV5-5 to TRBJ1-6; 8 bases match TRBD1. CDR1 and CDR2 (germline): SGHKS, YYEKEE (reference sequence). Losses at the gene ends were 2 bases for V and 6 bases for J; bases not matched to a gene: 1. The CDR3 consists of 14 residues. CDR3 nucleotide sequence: TGTGCCAGCAGCTTTGGACAGGGTAATTCACCCCTCCACTTT. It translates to CASSFGQGNSPLHF.

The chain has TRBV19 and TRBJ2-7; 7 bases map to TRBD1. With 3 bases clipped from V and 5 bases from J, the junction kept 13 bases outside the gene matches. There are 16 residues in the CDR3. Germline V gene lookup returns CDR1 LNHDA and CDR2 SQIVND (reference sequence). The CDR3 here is CASSITGAVKADEQYF. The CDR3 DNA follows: TGTGCCAGTAGTATCACAGGGGCGGTGAAGGCTGACGAGCAGTACTTC.

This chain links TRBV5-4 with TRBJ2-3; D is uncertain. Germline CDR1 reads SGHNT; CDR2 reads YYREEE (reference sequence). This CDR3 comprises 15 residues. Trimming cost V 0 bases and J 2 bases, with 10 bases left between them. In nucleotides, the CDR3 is TGTGCCAGCAGCTTGGGCGGCAGTAACACAGATACGCAGTATTTT. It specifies CASSLGGSNTDTQYF.